The clone carrying this TCR beta chain was seen a handful of times. No antigen is known for it. A second PCR, run for about 7 to 11 cycles, used a sample-barcoded 5' primer plus a J-beta primer mix. A template-switch adaptor with 12 random nucleotides tagged each cDNA molecule. Every individual sample yielded 2.5 million or more paired-end reads (each containing CDR3). One entry per CDR3 protein results from TCRdb running MiXCR on the 5' RACE reads. The data hold about 1.4 million distinct CDR3 sequences, with approximately 59% observed a single time. PBMCs were isolated at a quantity of at least 6.5 million per sample. The sample belongs to a study of blood T cells in healthy people across ages. Study-level results: Long-lived donors carried more naive CD4+ cells and greater diversity than aged donors.

Germline assignment: CDR1 LGHNA and CDR2 YSLEER. V was pared by 9 bases and J by 4 bases, with 22 bases between. The CDR3 sequence is 15 residues long. The sequencing sample was made of blood. J is TRBJ2-7 and V is TRBV4-3; D is possibly TRBD2 (6 bases). The receptor was isolated from a man aged 18 to 30 in good health. CDR3 sequence: CASAGKDGGGYEQYF. The DNA of the CDR3 is TGCGCCAGTGCGGGGAAAGACGGTGGAGGGTACGAGCAGTACTTC.